These 5 T cell receptor beta chains share one sample of origin, sequenced in a study of technical replicates of blood from four donors. TCRdb's table, derived via immunoSEQ multiplex PCR, lists solely in-frame clones and lacks some. The data show under 90,000 clones, with approximately 94% seen just once and roughly 0.23% held by the top ten. The specimen was T cells isolated from PBMCs. The source of these receptors is a human donor in good health.

V and J are TRBV19 and TRBJ1-5, with a tentative D call TRBD1 (5 bases). Trimming pared 7 bases from V and 4 bases from J, leaving 11 bases between. Germline-derived CDR1 and CDR2 are LNHDA and SQIVND (reference sequence). The CDR3 runs to 13 residues. The CDR3 here is CASMGPWNQPQHF. The CDR3 DNA sequence: TGTGCCAGTATGGGGCCCTGGAATCAGCCCCAGCATTTT.

This chain uses TRBV7-8 with TRBJ1-3; unclear D gene. Germline V gives CDR1 SGHVS, CDR2 FQNEAQ. This CDR3 spans 18 amino acids. Trimming took 1 base from V and 0 from J, leaving 16 bases between them. DNA for the CDR3: TGTGCCAGCAGCTTAGAGGAGGGCCTTACGAGCTCTGGAAACACCATATATTTT. This codes for CASSLEEGLTSSGNTIYF.

This clone was detected only once. The chain carries TRBV9 and TRBJ2-2; 9 nucleotides align to TRBD2. This CDR3 region has 15 residues. The V segment lost 6 bases and the J segment 0 bases; nucleotides outside the gene matches: 3. The germline V gene has CDR1 SGDLS and CDR2 YYNGEE. The CDR3 DNA is TGTGCCAGCACTAGCGGGGTGTCGAACACCGGGGAGCTGTTTTTT. Residues: CASTSGVSNTGELFF.

The chain combines TRBV25-1 with TRBJ1-4, with 9 bases identical to TRBD1. The CDR3 has 12 amino acids. After removal of 4 bases from V and 10 bases from J, the junction contained 1 base not matched to a gene. Germline V gene sequence: CDR1 MGHDK, CDR2 SYGVNS. Here the CDR3 reads CASSVDRGKLFF. The CDR3 coding sequence is TGTGCCAGCAGTGTGGACAGGGGAAAACTGTTTTTT. Filled out from reference TRBV25-1 and TRBJ1-4, the complete variable domain reads EADIYQTPRYLVIGTGKKITLECSQTMGHDKMYWYQQDPGMELHLIHYSYGVNSTEKGDLSSESTVSRIRTEHFPLTLESARPSHTSQYLCASSVDRGKLFFGSGTQLSVL.

The V and J genes are TRBV18 and TRBJ1-3; a possible D gene is TRBD1 (5 bases). CDR1 KGHSH and CDR2 LQKENI come from the germline V gene. The CDR3 runs 15 residues. V lost 2 bases to trimming and J lost 0 bases, with 8 bases between them. For the CDR3, the DNA is TGTGCCAGCTCACCAGACAGCCTCTCTGGAAACACCATATATTTT. Translating gives CASSPDSLSGNTIYF. The whole variable domain, filled in from reference TRBV18 and TRBJ1-3, reads NAGVMQNPRHLVRRRGQEARLRCSPMKGHSHVYWYRQLPEEGLKFMVYLQKENIIDESGMPKERFSAEFPKEGPSILRIQQVVRGDSAAYFCASSPDSLSGNTIYFGEGSWLTVV.